This is a list of T cell receptor beta chains from one sample in a study of T cell repertoires in cytomegalovirus infection. TCRdb analysed the reads with MiXCR anew, one entry per CDR3 protein. The repertoire holds some 900,000 distinct CDR3 sequences, with approximately 32% as singletons. No antigen is known for these receptors. The source material was cultured CD8+ T cells from PBMCs, sampled from culture after CMV antigen stimulation. These receptors all come from a human donor in good health (CMV status not recorded). Some clones in this sample may be carry-over from other donors' samples. The CDR3 runs from the conserved cysteine through the conserved F or W. A D gene is named only where the DNA matches it firmly. A clone size is listed for some rows: how often the clone was seen (once, few, many), or a class if it is expanded.

clone_size: NA
cdr3_length: 17
j_call: TRBJ2-3
d_call: NA
v_call: TRBV6-5
cdr3_nt: TGTGCCAGCAGTTACTTAGGGGTAGCGGATATCACAGATACGCAGTATTTT
cdr3_aa: CASSYLGVADITDTQYF

clone_size: NA
cdr3_length: 14
j_call: TRBJ2-1
d_call: TRBD1
v_call: TRBV19
cdr3_nt: TGTGCCAGTAAGGAAACAGGGGGATGGAATGAGCAGTTCTTC
cdr3_aa: CASKETGGWNEQFF

clone_size: NA
cdr3_length: 15
j_call: TRBJ1-1
d_call: TRBD1
v_call: TRBV6-6
cdr3_nt: TGTGCCAGCAGTTACTTGGACAGGGGTTTGTCTGAAGCTTTCTTT
cdr3_aa: CASSYLDRGLSEAFF

clone_size: few
cdr3_length: 15
j_call: TRBJ1-2
d_call: NA
v_call: TRBV7-6
cdr3_nt: TGTGCCAGCAGCACACGGGGGGCCGGATCCTATGGCTACACCTTC
cdr3_aa: CASSTRGAGSYGYTF

clone_size: many
cdr3_length: 18
j_call: TRBJ2-2
d_call: TRBD2
v_call: TRBV7-6
cdr3_nt: TGTGCCAGCAGCTTAGAGACTAGCGGGGGGACGAACACCGGGGAGCTGTTTTTT
cdr3_aa: CASSLETSGGTNTGELFF

clone_size: NA
cdr3_length: 16
j_call: TRBJ2-2
d_call: TRBD2
v_call: TRBV28
cdr3_nt: TGTGCCAGCATATCTGGACTAGCGTCGAACACCGGGGAGCTGGTTTTT
cdr3_aa: CASISGLASNTGELVF

clone_size: NA
cdr3_length: 11
j_call: TRBJ2-2
d_call: NA
v_call: TRBV7-6
cdr3_nt: TGTGCCAACAGTTTATCAGGGGAGCTGTTTTTT
cdr3_aa: CANSLSGELFF

clone_size: few
cdr3_length: 12
j_call: TRBJ2-1
d_call: NA
v_call: TRBV12-3/TRBV12-4
cdr3_nt: TGTGCCAGCACCCTCCTCCACAATGAGCAGTTCTTC
cdr3_aa: CASTLLHNEQFF

clone_size: NA
cdr3_length: 16
j_call: TRBJ1-6
d_call: NA
v_call: TRBV9
cdr3_nt: TGTGCCAGCAGCGGACTGGACAGAATTTATAATTCACCCCTCCACTTT
cdr3_aa: CASSGLDRIYNSPLHF

clone_size: NA
cdr3_length: 16
j_call: TRBJ1-5
d_call: NA
v_call: TRBV19
cdr3_nt: TGTGCCAGTAGTACGCACTTGACAGCATACAATCAGCCCCAGCATTTT
cdr3_aa: CASSTHLTAYNQPQHF

clone_size: few
cdr3_length: 15
j_call: TRBJ2-3
d_call: NA
v_call: TRBV5-5
cdr3_nt: TGTGCCAGCAGCCCGAGGGGGATCCCCGAAGATACGCAGTATTTT
cdr3_aa: CASSPRGIPEDTQYF

clone_size: many
cdr3_length: 15
j_call: TRBJ2-1
d_call: TRBD1
v_call: TRBV7-9
cdr3_nt: TGTGCCAGCAGCCCGGGGACAGGGGCGTTCAATGAGCAGTTCTTC
cdr3_aa: CASSPGTGAFNEQFF

clone_size: NA
cdr3_length: 11
j_call: TRBJ1-2
d_call: NA
v_call: TRBV2
cdr3_nt: TGTGCCAGCCCAGGGGCGCATGGCTACACCTTC
cdr3_aa: CASPGAHGYTF

clone_size: few
cdr3_length: 11
j_call: TRBJ1-2
d_call: NA
v_call: TRBV9
cdr3_nt: TGTGCCAGCACCCCTTCGGATGGCTACACCTTC
cdr3_aa: CASTPSDGYTF

clone_size: many
cdr3_length: 14
j_call: TRBJ1-1
d_call: NA
v_call: TRBV19
cdr3_nt: TGTGCCAGTAGCCCGGGACCGAAAAACACTGAAGCTTTCTTT
cdr3_aa: CASSPGPKNTEAFF

clone_size: NA
cdr3_length: 16
j_call: TRBJ2-5
d_call: NA
v_call: TRBV7-9
cdr3_nt: TGTGCCAGCAGCTTAGTGTTAAGCACGAGCCAAGAGACCCAGTACTTC
cdr3_aa: CASSLVLSTSQETQYF

clone_size: many
cdr3_length: 12
j_call: TRBJ2-1
d_call: NA
v_call: TRBV7-2
cdr3_nt: TGTGCCAGCAGCTTAACCTTGGATGAGCAGTTCTTC
cdr3_aa: CASSLTLDEQFF

clone_size: NA
cdr3_length: 17
j_call: TRBJ2-4
d_call: NA
v_call: TRBV4-1
cdr3_nt: TGCGCCAGCAGCCAAGACGCAGGGGCTACAGCCAAAAACATTCAGTACTTC
cdr3_aa: CASSQDAGATAKNIQYF

clone_size: NA
cdr3_length: 12
j_call: TRBJ1-2
d_call: NA
v_call: TRBV12-3/TRBV12-4
cdr3_nt: TGTGCCAGCAGGGGTTCGGCCTATGGCTACACCTTC
cdr3_aa: CASRGSAYGYTF

clone_size: NA
cdr3_length: 16
j_call: TRBJ2-1
d_call: TRBD2
v_call: TRBV20-1
cdr3_nt: TGCAGTGCTAGACCCCGGACTAGCGGGGATTACAATGAGCAGTTCTTC
cdr3_aa: CSARPRTSGDYNEQFF

clone_size: NA
cdr3_length: 16
j_call: TRBJ2-1
d_call: NA
v_call: TRBV9
cdr3_nt: TGTGCCAGCAACCCCTCCGACAGACTGTCCTACAATGAGCAGTTCTTC
cdr3_aa: CASNPSDRLSYNEQFF

clone_size: NA
cdr3_length: 14
j_call: TRBJ2-5
d_call: NA
v_call: TRBV4-1
cdr3_nt: TGCGCCAGCTGCCAAGACGGGGTGGGACCCCACGTCTACTTC
cdr3_aa: CASCQDGVGPHVYF

clone_size: many
cdr3_length: 16
j_call: TRBJ2-3
d_call: TRBD2
v_call: TRBV7-8
cdr3_nt: TGTGCCAGCAGCTCCCGACTAGCGGGGAGGACAGATACGCAGTATTTT
cdr3_aa: CASSSRLAGRTDTQYF

clone_size: NA
cdr3_length: 14
j_call: TRBJ2-1
d_call: NA
v_call: TRBV27
cdr3_nt: TGTGCCAGCAGTTTAATCCCAGGTCGGAATGAGCAGTTCTTC
cdr3_aa: CASSLIPGRNEQFF

clone_size: many
cdr3_length: 13
j_call: TRBJ1-2
d_call: NA
v_call: TRBV6-2/TRBV6-3
cdr3_nt: TGTGCCAGCAGTTACGGGGGGACCTATGGCTACACCTTC
cdr3_aa: CASSYGGTYGYTF

clone_size: NA
cdr3_length: 15
j_call: TRBJ2-1
d_call: NA
v_call: TRBV7-7
cdr3_nt: TGTGCTAGCAGCTTAGAGTGGGGAGCAACCAATGAGCAGTTCTTC
cdr3_aa: CASSLEWGATNEQFF

clone_size: many
cdr3_length: 16
j_call: TRBJ2-2
d_call: NA
v_call: TRBV7-9
cdr3_nt: TGTGCCAGCAGCTTAGTCGGGGGCGCGAACACCGGGGAGCTGTTTTTT
cdr3_aa: CASSLVGGANTGELFF

clone_size: once
cdr3_length: 13
j_call: TRBJ1-2
d_call: NA
v_call: TRBV6-6
cdr3_nt: TGTGCCAGCAGTTCTCGGGACCAGTATGGCTACACCTTC
cdr3_aa: CASSSRDQYGYTF

clone_size: many
cdr3_length: 13
j_call: TRBJ1-1
d_call: NA
v_call: TRBV6-1
cdr3_nt: TGTGCCAGCAGTCCCTTATGGGGGACTGAAGCTTTCTTT
cdr3_aa: CASSPLWGTEAFF

clone_size: many
cdr3_length: 19
j_call: TRBJ2-3
d_call: TRBD2
v_call: TRBV28
cdr3_nt: TGTGCCAGCAGCCGCCGGGGTACCAGCGGGGGCCTTAGCACAGATACGCAGTATTTT
cdr3_aa: CASSRRGTSGGLSTDTQYF